These T cell receptor beta chains were read from a single sample in a study of early stage breast cancer tumors. The protocol was immunoSEQ multiplex PCR, while the TCRdb copy is restricted to in-frame clones and leaves out a portion. There are fewer than 80,000 clones in the sample; 65% to 85% occur only once, and approximately 4.5% lies in the top ten. The material sequenced was blood. The receptors originated from a person aged 35 to 50 with breast cancer. Each CDR3 is given with its conserved first and last residue. Each record gives: CDR3 length, V gene, J gene, CDR3 protein.

len: 13
v_gene: TRBV27
j_gene: TRBJ1-1
CDR3aa: CASSLALRAEAFF

len: 13
v_gene: TRBV7-5
j_gene: TRBJ2-7
CDR3aa: CARSLPRINEQYF

len: 12
v_gene: TRBV2
j_gene: TRBJ1-5
CDR3aa: CASSGTNQPQHF

len: 11
v_gene: TRBV5-6
j_gene: TRBJ1-1
CDR3aa: CASSYATEAFF

len: 15
v_gene: TRBV5-1
j_gene: TRBJ2-5
CDR3aa: CASSLTSGYQETQYF

len: 15
v_gene: TRBV27
j_gene: TRBJ2-7
CDR3aa: CASSPGLAGPYEQYF

len: 15
v_gene: TRBV28
j_gene: TRBJ2-3
CDR3aa: CASSSPSLISDTQYF

len: 15
v_gene: TRBV2
j_gene: TRBJ2-7
CDR3aa: CASTSPDRLVHEQYF

len: 13
v_gene: TRBV27
j_gene: TRBJ2-2
CDR3aa: CASRMGHTGELFF

len: 16
v_gene: TRBV27
j_gene: TRBJ2-6
CDR3aa: CASSLFQGSGANVLTF

len: 13
v_gene: TRBV7-9
j_gene: TRBJ2-1
CDR3aa: CASSLPLANEQFF

len: 13
v_gene: TRBV6-5
j_gene: TRBJ2-2
CDR3aa: CASSPFGGGELFF

len: 13
v_gene: TRBV10-1
j_gene: TRBJ2-5
CDR3aa: CASSDAQQETQYF

len: 18
v_gene: TRBV9
j_gene: TRBJ1-1
CDR3aa: CASSVVCVLFREGTEAFF

len: 14
v_gene: TRBV6-6
j_gene: TRBJ1-1
CDR3aa: CASSYRDLTTEAFF

len: 15
v_gene: TRBV4-1
j_gene: TRBJ1-1
CDR3aa: CASSQGRQVNTEAFF

len: 14
v_gene: TRBV10-3
j_gene: TRBJ2-7
CDR3aa: CAISGGQGNYEQYF

len: 14
v_gene: TRBV6-5
j_gene: TRBJ2-3
CDR3aa: CASSYPGNTDTQYF

len: 13
v_gene: TRBV2
j_gene: TRBJ2-7
CDR3aa: CASILTLSYEQYF

len: 15
v_gene: TRBV6-5
j_gene: TRBJ2-5
CDR3aa: CASSSGQGMQETQYF

len: 16
v_gene: TRBV7-2
j_gene: TRBJ2-5
CDR3aa: CASSLVGAGVLETQYF

len: 14
v_gene: TRBV30
j_gene: TRBJ1-5
CDR3aa: CAWSPDPEGQPQHF

len: 14
v_gene: TRBV28
j_gene: TRBJ1-6
CDR3aa: CASSPGGGDSPLHF

len: 13
v_gene: TRBV11-1
j_gene: TRBJ2-3
CDR3aa: CASRLAGTDTQYF

len: 14
v_gene: TRBV5-1
j_gene: TRBJ2-1
CDR3aa: CASSLRAGGNEQFF

len: 15
v_gene: TRBV6-6
j_gene: TRBJ2-6
CDR3aa: CASSYPTSGANVLTF

len: 15
v_gene: TRBV28
j_gene: TRBJ2-2
CDR3aa: CASSLGGVGTGELFF

len: 15
v_gene: TRBV27
j_gene: TRBJ2-7
CDR3aa: CASSPDRGTGYEQYF

len: 15
v_gene: TRBV6-5
j_gene: TRBJ1-4
CDR3aa: CASSYQGAANEKLFF